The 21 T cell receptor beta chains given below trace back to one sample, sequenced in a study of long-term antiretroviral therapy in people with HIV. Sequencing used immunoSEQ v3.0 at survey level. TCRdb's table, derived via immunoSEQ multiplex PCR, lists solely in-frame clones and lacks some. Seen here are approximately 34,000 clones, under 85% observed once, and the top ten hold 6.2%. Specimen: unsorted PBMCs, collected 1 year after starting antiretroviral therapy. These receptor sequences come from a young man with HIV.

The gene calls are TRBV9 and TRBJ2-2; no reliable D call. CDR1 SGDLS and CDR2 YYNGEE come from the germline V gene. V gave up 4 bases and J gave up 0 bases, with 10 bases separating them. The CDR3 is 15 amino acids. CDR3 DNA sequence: TGTGCCAGCAGCCTCTATGACACGAACACCGGGGAGCTGTTTTTT. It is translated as CASSLYDTNTGELFF.

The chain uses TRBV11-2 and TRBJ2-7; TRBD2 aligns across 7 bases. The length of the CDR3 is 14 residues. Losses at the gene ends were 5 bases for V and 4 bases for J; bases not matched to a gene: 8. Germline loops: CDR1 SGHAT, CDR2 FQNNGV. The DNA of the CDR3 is TGTGCCAGCAGCCCCGGACTAGTGGGGTACGAGCAGTACTTC. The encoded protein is CASSPGLVGYEQYF.

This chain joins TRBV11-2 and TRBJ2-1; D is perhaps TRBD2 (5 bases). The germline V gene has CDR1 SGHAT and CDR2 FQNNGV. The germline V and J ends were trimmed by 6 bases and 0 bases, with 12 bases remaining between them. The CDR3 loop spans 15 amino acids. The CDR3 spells CASRDSISSYNEQFF. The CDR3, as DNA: TGTGCCAGCAGGGACTCTATAAGCTCCTACAATGAGCAGTTCTTC.

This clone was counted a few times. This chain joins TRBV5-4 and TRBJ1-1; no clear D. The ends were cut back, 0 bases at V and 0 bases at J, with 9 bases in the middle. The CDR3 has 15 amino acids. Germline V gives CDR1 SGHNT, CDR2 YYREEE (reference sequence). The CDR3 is CASSLDRNMNTEAFF. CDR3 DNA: TGTGCCAGCAGCTTGGACCGCAACATGAACACTGAAGCTTTCTTT.

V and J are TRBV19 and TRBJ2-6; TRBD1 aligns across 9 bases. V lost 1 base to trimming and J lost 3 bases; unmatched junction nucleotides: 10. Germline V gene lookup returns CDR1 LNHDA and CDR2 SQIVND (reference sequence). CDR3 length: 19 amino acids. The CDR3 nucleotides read TGTGCCAGTAGTATAGTTCGGACAGGGGCATTAGGTGGGGCCAACGTCCTGACTTTC. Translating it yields CASSIVRTGALGGANVLTF.

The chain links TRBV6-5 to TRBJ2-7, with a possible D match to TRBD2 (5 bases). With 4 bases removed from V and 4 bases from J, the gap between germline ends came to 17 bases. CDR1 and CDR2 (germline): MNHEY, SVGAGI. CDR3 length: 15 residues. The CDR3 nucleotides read TGTGCCAGCAGTTTGCTGGGAGTAACTTATTACGAGCAGTACTTC. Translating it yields CASSLLGVTYYEQYF.

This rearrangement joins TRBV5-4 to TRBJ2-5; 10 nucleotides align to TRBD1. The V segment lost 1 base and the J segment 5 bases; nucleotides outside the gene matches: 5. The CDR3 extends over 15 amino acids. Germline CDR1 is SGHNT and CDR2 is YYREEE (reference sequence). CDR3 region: CASSLTLGQGETQYF. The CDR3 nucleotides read TGTGCCAGCAGCTTGACTCTGGGACAGGGGGAGACCCAGTACTTC.

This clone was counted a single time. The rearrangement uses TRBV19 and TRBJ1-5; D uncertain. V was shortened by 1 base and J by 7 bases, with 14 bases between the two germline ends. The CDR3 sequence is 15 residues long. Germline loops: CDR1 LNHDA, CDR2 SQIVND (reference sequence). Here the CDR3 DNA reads TGTGCCAGTAGTATAGGTCGGCCAGAACGGCAGCCCCAGCATTTT. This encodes CASSIGRPERQPQHF.

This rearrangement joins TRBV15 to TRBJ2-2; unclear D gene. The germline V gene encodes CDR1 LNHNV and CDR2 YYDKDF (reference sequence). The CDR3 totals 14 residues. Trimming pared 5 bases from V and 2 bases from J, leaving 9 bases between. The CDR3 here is CATSVTRNTGELFF. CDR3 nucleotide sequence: TGTGCCACCAGCGTGACGAGAAACACCGGGGAGCTGTTTTTT.

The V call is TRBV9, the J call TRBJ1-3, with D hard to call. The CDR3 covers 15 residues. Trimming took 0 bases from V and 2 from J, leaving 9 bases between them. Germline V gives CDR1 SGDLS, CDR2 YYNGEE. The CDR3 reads CASSVGRGAGNTIYF. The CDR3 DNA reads TGTGCCAGCAGCGTAGGGAGAGGAGCTGGAAACACCATATATTTT.

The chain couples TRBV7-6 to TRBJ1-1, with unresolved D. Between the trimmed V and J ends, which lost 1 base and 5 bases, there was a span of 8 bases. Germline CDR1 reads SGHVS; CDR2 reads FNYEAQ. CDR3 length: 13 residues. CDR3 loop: CASSLEWRTEAFF. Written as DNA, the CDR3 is TGTGCCAGCAGCTTAGAGTGGCGGACTGAAGCTTTCTTT.

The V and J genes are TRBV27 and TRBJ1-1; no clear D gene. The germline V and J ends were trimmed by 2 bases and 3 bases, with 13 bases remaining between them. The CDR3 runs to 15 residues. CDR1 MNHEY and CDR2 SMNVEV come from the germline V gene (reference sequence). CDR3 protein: CASSLGAGLYTEAFF. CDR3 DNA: TGTGCCAGCAGTTTAGGTGCAGGTTTGTACACTGAAGCTTTCTTT.

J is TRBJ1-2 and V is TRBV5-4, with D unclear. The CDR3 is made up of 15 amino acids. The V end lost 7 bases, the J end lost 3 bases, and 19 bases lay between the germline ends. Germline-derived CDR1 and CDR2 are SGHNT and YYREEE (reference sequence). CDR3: CASRRGSLLDYGYTF. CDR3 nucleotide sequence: TGTGCCAGCCGGAGAGGGAGTTTATTGGACTATGGCTACACCTTC.

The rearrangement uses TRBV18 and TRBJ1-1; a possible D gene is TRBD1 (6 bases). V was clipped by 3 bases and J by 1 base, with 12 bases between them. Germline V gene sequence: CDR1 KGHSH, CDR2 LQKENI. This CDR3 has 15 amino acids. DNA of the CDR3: TGTGCCAGCTCACCTAAGGACAGCCCGAACACTGAAGCTTTCTTT. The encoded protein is CASSPKDSPNTEAFF.

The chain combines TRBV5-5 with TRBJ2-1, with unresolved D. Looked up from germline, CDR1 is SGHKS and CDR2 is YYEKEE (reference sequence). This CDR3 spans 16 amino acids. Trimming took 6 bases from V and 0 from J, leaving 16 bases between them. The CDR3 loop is CASTPFNPSSYNEQFF. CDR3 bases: TGTGCCAGCACGCCATTCAATCCGAGCTCCTACAATGAGCAGTTCTTC.

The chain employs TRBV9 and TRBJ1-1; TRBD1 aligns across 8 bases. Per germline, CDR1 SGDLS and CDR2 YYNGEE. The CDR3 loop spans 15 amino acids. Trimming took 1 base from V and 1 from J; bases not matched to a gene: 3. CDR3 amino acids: CASSVTGTGNTEAFF. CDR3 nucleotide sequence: TGTGCCAGCAGCGTAACCGGGACAGGGAACACTGAAGCTTTCTTT. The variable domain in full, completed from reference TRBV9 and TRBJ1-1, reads DSGVTQTPKHLITATGQRVTLRCSPRSGDLSVYWYQQSLDQGLQFLIQYYNGEERAKGNILERFSAQQFPDLHSELNLSSLELGDSALYFCASSVTGTGNTEAFFGQGTRLTVV.

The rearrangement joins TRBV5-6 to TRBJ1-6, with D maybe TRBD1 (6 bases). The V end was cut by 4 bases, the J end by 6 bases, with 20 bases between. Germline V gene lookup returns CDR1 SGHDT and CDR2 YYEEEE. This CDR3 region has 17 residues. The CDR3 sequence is CASSRGAGGLRNSPLHF. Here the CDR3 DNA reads TGTGCCAGCAGCCGTGGGGCGGGGGGCCTACGTAATTCACCCCTCCACTTT.

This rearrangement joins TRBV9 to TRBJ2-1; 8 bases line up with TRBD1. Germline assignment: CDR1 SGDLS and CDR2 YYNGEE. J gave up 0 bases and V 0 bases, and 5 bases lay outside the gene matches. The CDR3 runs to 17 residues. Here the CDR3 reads CASSVDRTGNSYNEQFF. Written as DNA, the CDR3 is TGTGCCAGCAGCGTAGACCGGACAGGGAACTCCTACAATGAGCAGTTCTTC.

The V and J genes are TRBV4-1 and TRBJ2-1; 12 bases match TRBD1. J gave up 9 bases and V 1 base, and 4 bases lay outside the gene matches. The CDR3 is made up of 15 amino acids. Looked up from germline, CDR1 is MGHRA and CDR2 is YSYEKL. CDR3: CASSQAGTGGTEQFF. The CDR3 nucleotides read TGCGCCAGCAGCCAAGCTGGGACAGGGGGCACTGAGCAGTTCTTC.

The CDR3 nucleotides read TGTGCCAGCTCACTCGGACAGGGGGACGAGCAGTACTTC. Protein sequence: CASSLGQGDEQYF. This sequence joins TRBV18 and TRBJ2-7, with 10 bases fitting TRBD1. The CDR3 covers 13 residues. Germline loops: CDR1 KGHSH, CDR2 LQKENI. The V and J ends lost 4 bases and 5 bases, in that order; junction bases with no gene match: 2.

CDR3 amino acids: CASSPGSGVPYEQYF. Here the CDR3 DNA reads TGTGCCAGCAGCCCAGGGTCGGGGGTCCCCTACGAGCAGTACTTC. The V and J genes are TRBV7-6 and TRBJ2-7, with D perhaps matching TRBD2 (6 bases). Germline CDR1 reads SGHVS; CDR2 reads FNYEAQ. The CDR3 sequence is 15 residues long. Trimming left V 5 bases short and J 2 bases short, with 16 bases between.